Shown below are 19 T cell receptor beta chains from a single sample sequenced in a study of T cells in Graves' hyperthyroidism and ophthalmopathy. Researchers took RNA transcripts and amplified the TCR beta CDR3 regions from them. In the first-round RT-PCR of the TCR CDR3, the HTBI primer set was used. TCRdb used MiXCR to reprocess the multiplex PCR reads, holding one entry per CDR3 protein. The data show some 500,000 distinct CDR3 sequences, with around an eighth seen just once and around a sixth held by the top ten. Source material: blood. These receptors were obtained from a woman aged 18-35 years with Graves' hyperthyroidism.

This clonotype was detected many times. The CDR3 region is CAIRTRDRDLFYGYTF. CDR3 coding DNA: TGTGCCATCCGCACTCGGGACAGGGACCTCTTCTATGGCTACACCTTC. This sequence joins TRBV10-3 and TRBJ1-2; 9 nucleotides agree with TRBD1. J lost 4 bases, V lost 8 bases, and 14 bases had no gene match. Germline values: CDR1 ENHRY, CDR2 SYGVKD. This CDR3 is 16 amino acids long.

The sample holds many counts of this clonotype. The CDR3 DNA follows: TGCAGTGCCGAGGGCCGGAACTGGTTCGATGAGACCCAGTACTTC. Its translation: CSAEGRNWFDETQYF. The chain couples TRBV20-1 to TRBJ2-5, with a tentative D call TRBD2 (5 bases). The CDR3 runs to 15 residues. V was cut by 6 bases and J by 5 bases, with 22 bases left in between. CDR1 is DFQATT and CDR2 is SNEGSKA in the germline V gene (reference sequence).

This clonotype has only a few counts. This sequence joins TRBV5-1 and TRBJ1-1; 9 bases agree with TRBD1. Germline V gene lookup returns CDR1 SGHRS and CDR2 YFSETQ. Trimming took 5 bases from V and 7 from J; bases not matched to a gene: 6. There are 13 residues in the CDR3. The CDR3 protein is CASRWTGESEAFF. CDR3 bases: TGCGCCAGCAGATGGACAGGGGAGAGTGAAGCTTTCTTT.

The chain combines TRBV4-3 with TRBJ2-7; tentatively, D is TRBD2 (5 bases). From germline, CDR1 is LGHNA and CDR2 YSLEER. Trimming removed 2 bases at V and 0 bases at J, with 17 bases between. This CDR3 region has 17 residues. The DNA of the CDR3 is TGCGCCAGCAGCCAATTCCAGGTCTTCGGGAACTCCTACGAGCAGTACTTC. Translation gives CASSQFQVFGNSYEQYF.

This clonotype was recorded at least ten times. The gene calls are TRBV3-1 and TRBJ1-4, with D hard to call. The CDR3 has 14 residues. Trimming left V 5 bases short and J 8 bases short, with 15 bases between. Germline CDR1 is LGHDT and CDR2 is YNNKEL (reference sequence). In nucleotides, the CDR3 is TGTGCCAGCAGCACATCGGGGAAGAAAGAAAAACTGTTTTTT. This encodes CASSTSGKKEKLFF.

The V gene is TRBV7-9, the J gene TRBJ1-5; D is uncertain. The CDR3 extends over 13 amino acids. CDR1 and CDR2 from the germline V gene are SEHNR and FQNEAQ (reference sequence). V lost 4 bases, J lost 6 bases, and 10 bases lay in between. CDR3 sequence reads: CASSSDGPQPQHF. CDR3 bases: TGTGCCAGCAGCTCGGACGGCCCTCAGCCCCAGCATTTT.

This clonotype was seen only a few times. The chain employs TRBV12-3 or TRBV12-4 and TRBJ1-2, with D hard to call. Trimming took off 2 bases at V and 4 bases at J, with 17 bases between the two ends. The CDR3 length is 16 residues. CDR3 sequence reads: CASSLTGDSSRYGYTF. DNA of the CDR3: TGTGCCAGCAGTTTAACCGGAGATTCTTCTCGCTATGGCTACACCTTC.

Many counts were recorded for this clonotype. The CDR3 DNA is TGTGCCAGCAGCCCTAGACTAGCGGTGCACACCGGGGAGCTGTTTTTT. This sequence encodes CASSPRLAVHTGELFF. The chain joins TRBV9 to TRBJ2-2, with TRBD2 identical over 9 bases. The CDR3 runs 16 residues. V trimming: 4 bases; J trimming: 3 bases; junction bases outside the gene matches: 7. Germline loops: CDR1 SGDLS, CDR2 YYNGEE.

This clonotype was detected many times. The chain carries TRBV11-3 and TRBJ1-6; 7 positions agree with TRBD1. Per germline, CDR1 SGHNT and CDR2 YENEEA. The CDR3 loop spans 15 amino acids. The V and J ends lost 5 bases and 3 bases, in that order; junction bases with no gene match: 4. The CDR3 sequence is CASSPRDSYNSPLHF. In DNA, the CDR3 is TGTGCCAGCAGCCCCCGGGACAGCTATAATTCACCCCTCCACTTT.

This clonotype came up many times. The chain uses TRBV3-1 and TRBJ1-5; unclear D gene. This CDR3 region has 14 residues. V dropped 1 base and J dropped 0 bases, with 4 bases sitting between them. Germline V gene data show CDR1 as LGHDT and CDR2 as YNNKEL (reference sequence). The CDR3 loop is CASSQGYSNQPQHF. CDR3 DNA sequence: TGTGCCAGCAGCCAAGGATATAGCAATCAGCCCCAGCATTTT. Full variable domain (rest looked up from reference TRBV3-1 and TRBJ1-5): DTAVSQTPKYLVTQMGNDKSIKCEQNLGHDTMYWYKQDSKKFLKIMFSYNNKELIINETVPNRFSPKSPDKAHLNLHINSLELGDSAVYFCASSQGYSNQPQHFGDGTRLSIL.

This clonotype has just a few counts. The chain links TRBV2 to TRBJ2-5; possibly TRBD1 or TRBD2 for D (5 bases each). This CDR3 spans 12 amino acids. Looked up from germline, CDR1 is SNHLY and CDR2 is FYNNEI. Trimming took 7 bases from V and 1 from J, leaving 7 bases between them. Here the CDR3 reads CASTGTQETQYF. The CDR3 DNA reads TGTGCCAGCACGGGGACCCAAGAGACCCAGTACTTC.

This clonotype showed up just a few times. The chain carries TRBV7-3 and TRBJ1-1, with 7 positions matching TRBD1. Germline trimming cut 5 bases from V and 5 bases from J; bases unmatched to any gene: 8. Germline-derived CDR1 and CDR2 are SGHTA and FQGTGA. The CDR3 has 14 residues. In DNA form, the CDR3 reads TGTGCCAGCAGCCCGGACAGGAGTGGAACTGAAGCTTTCTTT. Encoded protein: CASSPDRSGTEAFF.

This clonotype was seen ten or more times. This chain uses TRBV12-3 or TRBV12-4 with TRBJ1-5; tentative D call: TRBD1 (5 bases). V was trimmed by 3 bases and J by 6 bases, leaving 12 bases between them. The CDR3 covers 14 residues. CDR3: CASSFNQGAQPQHF. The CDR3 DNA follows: TGTGCCAGCAGTTTTAATCAGGGAGCTCAGCCCCAGCATTTT.

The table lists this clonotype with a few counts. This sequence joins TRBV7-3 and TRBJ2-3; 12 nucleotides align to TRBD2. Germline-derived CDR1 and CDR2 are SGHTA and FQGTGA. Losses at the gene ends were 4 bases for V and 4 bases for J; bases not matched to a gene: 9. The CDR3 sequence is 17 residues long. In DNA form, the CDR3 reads TGTGCCAGCAGCTCTTCGGAACTAGCGGGAGGCGCAGATACGCAGTATTTT. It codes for CASSSSELAGGADTQYF.

This chain's CDR3 is CAIRGGLSSYNEQFF. In nucleotides, the CDR3 is TGTGCCATCAGGGGGGGACTGAGCTCCTACAATGAGCAGTTCTTC. The chain combines TRBV10-3 with TRBJ2-1; the D gene is possibly TRBD2 (6 bases). Germline-derived CDR1 and CDR2 are ENHRY and SYGVKD. Trimming pared 6 bases from V and 0 bases from J, leaving 12 bases between. This CDR3 is built from 15 residues.

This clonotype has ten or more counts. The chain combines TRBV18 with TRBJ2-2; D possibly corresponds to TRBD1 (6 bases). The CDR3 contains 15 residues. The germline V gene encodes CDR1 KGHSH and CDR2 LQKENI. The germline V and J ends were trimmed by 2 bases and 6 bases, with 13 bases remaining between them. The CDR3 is CASSPTGNLAGELFF. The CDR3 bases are TGTGCCAGCTCACCAACAGGGAATTTGGCCGGGGAGCTGTTTTTT.

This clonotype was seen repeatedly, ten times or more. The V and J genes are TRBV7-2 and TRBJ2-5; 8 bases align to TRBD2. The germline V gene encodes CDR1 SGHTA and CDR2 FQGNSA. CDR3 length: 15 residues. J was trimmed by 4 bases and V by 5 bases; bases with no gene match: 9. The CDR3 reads CASSLSGIEGETQYF. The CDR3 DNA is TGTGCCAGCAGCCTTAGCGGGATAGAGGGAGAGACCCAGTACTTC.

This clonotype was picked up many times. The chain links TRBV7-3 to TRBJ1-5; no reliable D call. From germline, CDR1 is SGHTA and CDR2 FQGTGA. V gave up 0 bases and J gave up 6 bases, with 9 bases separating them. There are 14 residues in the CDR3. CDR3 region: CASSLTEGTQPQHF. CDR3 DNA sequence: TGTGCCAGCAGCTTAACCGAAGGTACTCAGCCCCAGCATTTT. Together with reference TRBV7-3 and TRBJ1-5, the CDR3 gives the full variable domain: GAGVSQTPSNKVTEKGKYVELRCDPISGHTALYWYRQSLGQGPEFLIYFQGTGAADDSGLPNDRFFAVRPEGSVSTLKIQRTERGDSAVYLCASSLTEGTQPQHFGDGTRLSIL.

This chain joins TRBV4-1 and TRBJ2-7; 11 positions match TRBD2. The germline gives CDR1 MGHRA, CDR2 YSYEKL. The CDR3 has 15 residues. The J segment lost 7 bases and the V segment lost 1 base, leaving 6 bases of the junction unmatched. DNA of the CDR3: TGCGCCAGCAGCCAAGTACTAGCGGGAGTGGAAGAGCAGTACTTC. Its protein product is CASSQVLAGVEEQYF.